The rows below give T cell receptor beta chains drawn from one sample of a study of blood T cell repertoires in COVID-19. Profiling relied on immunoSEQ multiplex PCR, and the TCRdb table lists in-frame clones only, not all of them. The sample holds 200,000 or so clones, around 84% seen once. Sequences were obtained from peripheral blood. The receptors stem from a man aged 25 to 45 with active or convalescent COVID-19. Each CDR3 is given with its conserved first and last residue. The order of the fields is D gene, V gene, clone size, J gene, CDR3 protein, CDR3 DNA. The D gene is left open where the match is weak. Expanded clones are given a class, and other clones once, few, many or no size at all.

D gene: -; V gene: TRBV5-4; clone size: -; J gene: TRBJ1-2; CDR3 protein: CASSLVTGPGYTF; CDR3 DNA: TGTGCCAGCAGCTTGGTAACAGGTCCTGGCTACACCTTC
D gene: -; V gene: TRBV11-3; clone size: -; J gene: TRBJ2-1; CDR3 protein: CASSFRNEQFF; CDR3 DNA: TGTGCCAGCAGCTTCAGGAATGAGCAGTTCTTC
D gene: -; V gene: TRBV7-2; clone size: few; J gene: TRBJ2-2; CDR3 protein: CASSFSTGILNTGELFF; CDR3 DNA: TGTGCCAGCAGCTTTTCAACAGGGATACTTAACACCGGGGAGCTGTTTTTT
D gene: TRBD2; V gene: TRBV9; clone size: once; J gene: TRBJ2-1; CDR3 protein: CASSALAGGPIEQFF; CDR3 DNA: TGTGCCAGCAGCGCACTAGCGGGGGGCCCGATTGAGCAGTTCTTC
D gene: -; V gene: TRBV5-1; clone size: -; J gene: TRBJ2-7; CDR3 protein: CASREGGSSYEQYF; CDR3 DNA: TGCGCCAGCAGGGAGGGGGGGAGCTCCTACGAGCAGTACTTC
D gene: -; V gene: TRBV25-1; clone size: -; J gene: TRBJ1-3; CDR3 protein: CASSEIEKGNTIYF; CDR3 DNA: TGTGCCAGCAGTGAAATCGAAAAGGGGAACACCATATATTTT
D gene: TRBD2; V gene: TRBV24-1; clone size: -; J gene: TRBJ2-1; CDR3 protein: CATSAARGAGNNEQFF; CDR3 DNA: TGTGCCACCAGTGCGGCCCGCGGAGCGGGGAACAATGAGCAGTTCTTC
D gene: TRBD2; V gene: TRBV18; clone size: -; J gene: TRBJ2-1; CDR3 protein: CASSVTAGGHFYNEQFF; CDR3 DNA: TGTGCCAGCTCAGTTACAGCGGGAGGTCACTTTTACAATGAGCAGTTCTTC
D gene: -; V gene: TRBV19; clone size: few; J gene: TRBJ1-1; CDR3 protein: CASRTPARGNTEAFF; CDR3 DNA: TGTGCCAGTCGAACACCAGCAAGGGGTAACACTGAAGCTTTCTTT
D gene: -; V gene: TRBV5-6; clone size: -; J gene: TRBJ2-2; CDR3 protein: CASSLTASRVNTGELFF; CDR3 DNA: TGTGCCAGCAGCTTAACGGCCTCGCGGGTGAACACCGGGGAGCTGTTTTTT
D gene: -; V gene: TRBV6-5; clone size: -; J gene: TRBJ1-2; CDR3 protein: CASSRDPGRGGYTF; CDR3 DNA: TGTGCCAGCAGCCGTGATCCGGGGAGGGGTGGCTACACCTTC
D gene: -; V gene: TRBV6-5; clone size: once; J gene: TRBJ2-2; CDR3 protein: CASSYSADTGELFF; CDR3 DNA: TGTGCCAGCAGTTACTCGGCGGACACCGGGGAGCTGTTTTTT
D gene: TRBD2; V gene: TRBV11-3; clone size: -; J gene: TRBJ2-7; CDR3 protein: CASSLEAASGSYEQYF; CDR3 DNA: TGTGCCAGCAGCTTAGAGGCGGCTAGCGGGAGCTACGAGCAGTACTTC
D gene: -; V gene: TRBV24-1; clone size: -; J gene: TRBJ2-5; CDR3 protein: CATSDFGRKAQYF; CDR3 DNA: TGTGCCACCAGTGATTTCGGCAGGAAGGCCCAGTACTTC
D gene: -; V gene: TRBV21-1; clone size: few; J gene: TRBJ1-2; CDR3 protein: CASSNSPPGTYGYTF; CDR3 DNA: TGTGCCAGCAGCAATAGTCCGCCGGGTACCTATGGCTACACCTTC
D gene: -; V gene: TRBV28; clone size: once; J gene: TRBJ1-2; CDR3 protein: CASSKRGTRGYGYTF; CDR3 DNA: TGTGCCAGCAGTAAAAGGGGGACCCGAGGGTATGGCTACACCTTC
D gene: -; V gene: TRBV5-4; clone size: -; J gene: TRBJ2-1; CDR3 protein: CASSLVGGAGPRNEQFF; CDR3 DNA: TGTGCCAGCAGCTTGGTCGGAGGGGCAGGCCCTCGGAATGAGCAGTTCTTC
D gene: TRBD1; V gene: TRBV15; clone size: few; J gene: TRBJ2-3; CDR3 protein: CATSRGQGDTDTQYF; CDR3 DNA: TGTGCCACCAGCAGAGGACAGGGGGACACAGATACGCAGTATTTT
D gene: -; V gene: TRBV14; clone size: -; J gene: TRBJ2-5; CDR3 protein: CASSQWRSETQYF; CDR3 DNA: TGTGCCAGCAGCCAATGGAGGTCAGAGACCCAGTACTTC
D gene: TRBD1; V gene: TRBV4-1; clone size: -; J gene: TRBJ1-2; CDR3 protein: CASSQDLAVRQGGTQDYGYTF; CDR3 DNA: TGCGCCAGCAGCCAAGATCTGGCAGTGCGACAGGGGGGGACTCAGGACTATGGCTACACCTTC
D gene: TRBD1; V gene: TRBV28; clone size: -; J gene: TRBJ1-6; CDR3 protein: CASSLGQGNSPLHF; CDR3 DNA: TGTGCCAGCAGTCTGGGACAGGGAAATTCACCCCTCCACTTT
D gene: TRBD2; V gene: TRBV6-4; clone size: -; J gene: TRBJ2-1; CDR3 protein: CASSLSGSSYNEQFF; CDR3 DNA: TGTGCCAGCAGCCTTAGCGGGAGCTCCTACAATGAGCAGTTCTTC
D gene: -; V gene: TRBV30; clone size: -; J gene: TRBJ2-1; CDR3 protein: CAWSVGGSYNEQFF; CDR3 DNA: TGTGCCTGGAGTGTTGGAGGGAGCTACAATGAGCAGTTCTTC
D gene: -; V gene: TRBV9; clone size: -; J gene: TRBJ2-1; CDR3 protein: CASSLYNEQFF; CDR3 DNA: TGTGCCAGCAGCCTCTACAATGAGCAGTTCTTC
D gene: TRBD1; V gene: TRBV28; clone size: few; J gene: TRBJ2-4; CDR3 protein: CATLQTGGDIQYF; CDR3 DNA: TGTGCCACCCTTCAAACAGGGGGCGACATTCAGTACTTC
D gene: TRBD1; V gene: TRBV9; clone size: -; J gene: TRBJ1-3; CDR3 protein: CASSGQGAAAGNTIYF; CDR3 DNA: TGTGCCAGCAGCGGACAGGGGGCAGCGGCTGGAAACACCATATATTTT
D gene: -; V gene: TRBV6-5; clone size: -; J gene: TRBJ2-3; CDR3 protein: CASMWRGGDTDTQYF; CDR3 DNA: TGTGCCAGCATGTGGAGGGGGGGAGACACAGATACGCAGTATTTT
D gene: -; V gene: TRBV27; clone size: -; J gene: TRBJ2-3; CDR3 protein: CASSLGPGGTDTQYF; CDR3 DNA: TGTGCCAGCAGTTTGGGGCCAGGCGGAACAGATACGCAGTATTTT
D gene: -; V gene: TRBV2; clone size: -; J gene: TRBJ2-3; CDR3 protein: CARSTGLTDTQYF; CDR3 DNA: TGTGCCAGAAGCACAGGCCTCACAGATACGCAGTATTTT
D gene: -; V gene: TRBV6-5; clone size: -; J gene: TRBJ1-1; CDR3 protein: CASNRGKNTEAFF; CDR3 DNA: TGTGCCAGCAACCGAGGCAAGAACACTGAAGCTTTCTTT
D gene: -; V gene: TRBV3-1/TRBV3-2; clone size: -; J gene: TRBJ1-6; CDR3 protein: CASSPPGSNSPLHF; CDR3 DNA: TGTGCCAGCAGCCCCCCGGGGAGTAATTCACCCCTCCACTTT
D gene: -; V gene: TRBV27; clone size: -; J gene: TRBJ2-5; CDR3 protein: CASIRGETQYF; CDR3 DNA: TGTGCCAGCATTAGGGGTGAGACCCAGTACTTC
D gene: -; V gene: TRBV4-1; clone size: -; J gene: TRBJ2-5; CDR3 protein: CASSQAPTGPQETQYF; CDR3 DNA: TGCGCCAGCAGCCAAGCCCCAACAGGGCCGCAAGAGACCCAGTACTTC
D gene: -; V gene: TRBV6-4; clone size: -; J gene: TRBJ1-1; CDR3 protein: CASKQGDTEAFF; CDR3 DNA: TGTGCCAGCAAACAGGGTGACACTGAAGCTTTCTTT
D gene: TRBD2; V gene: TRBV14; clone size: -; J gene: TRBJ2-1; CDR3 protein: CASSQDRTSGRATNEQFF; CDR3 DNA: TGTGCCAGCAGCCAAGATCGGACTAGCGGGAGGGCAACGAATGAGCAGTTCTTC
D gene: -; V gene: TRBV6-4; clone size: few; J gene: TRBJ1-2; CDR3 protein: CASSDGGGPIEGYTF; CDR3 DNA: TGTGCCAGCAGTGACGGCGGAGGGCCCATCGAAGGCTACACCTTC
D gene: -; V gene: TRBV4-1; clone size: -; J gene: TRBJ2-5; CDR3 protein: CASSQERADTGAQYF; CDR3 DNA: TGCGCCAGCAGCCAAGAACGTGCGGACACGGGGGCCCAGTACTTC
D gene: TRBD1; V gene: TRBV6-5; clone size: -; J gene: TRBJ2-6; CDR3 protein: CASSFDRDSGANVLTF; CDR3 DNA: TGTGCCAGCAGTTTTGACAGGGACTCTGGGGCCAACGTCCTGACTTTC
D gene: -; V gene: TRBV18; clone size: once; J gene: TRBJ1-1; CDR3 protein: CASSPRRGPEGTEAFF; CDR3 DNA: TGTGCCAGCTCACCACGGAGGGGCCCGGAGGGCACTGAAGCTTTCTTT
D gene: TRBD1; V gene: TRBV2; clone size: -; J gene: TRBJ1-1; CDR3 protein: CASKFEGASTEAFF; CDR3 DNA: TGTGCCAGCAAGTTTGAGGGGGCGAGCACTGAAGCTTTCTTT
D gene: TRBD2; V gene: TRBV14; clone size: -; J gene: TRBJ2-6; CDR3 protein: CASSQVGGGGSGANVLTF; CDR3 DNA: TGTGCCAGCAGCCAAGTTGGTGGGGGGGGCTCTGGGGCCAACGTCCTGACTTTC
D gene: -; V gene: TRBV2; clone size: -; J gene: TRBJ1-2; CDR3 protein: CASREGEDGYTF; CDR3 DNA: TGTGCCAGCAGGGAGGGAGAGGATGGCTACACCTTC
D gene: -; V gene: TRBV19; clone size: -; J gene: TRBJ2-1; CDR3 protein: CASSRVGFEQFF; CDR3 DNA: TGTGCCAGTAGCCGAGTCGGGTTTGAGCAGTTCTTC
D gene: -; V gene: TRBV25-1; clone size: -; J gene: TRBJ2-3; CDR3 protein: CASSEGANTQYF; CDR3 DNA: TGTGCCAGCAGTGAGGGGGCGAATACGCAGTATTTT
D gene: -; V gene: TRBV2; clone size: -; J gene: TRBJ1-2; CDR3 protein: CASREGLNYGYTF; CDR3 DNA: TGTGCCAGCAGGGAGGGATTAAACTATGGCTACACCTTC